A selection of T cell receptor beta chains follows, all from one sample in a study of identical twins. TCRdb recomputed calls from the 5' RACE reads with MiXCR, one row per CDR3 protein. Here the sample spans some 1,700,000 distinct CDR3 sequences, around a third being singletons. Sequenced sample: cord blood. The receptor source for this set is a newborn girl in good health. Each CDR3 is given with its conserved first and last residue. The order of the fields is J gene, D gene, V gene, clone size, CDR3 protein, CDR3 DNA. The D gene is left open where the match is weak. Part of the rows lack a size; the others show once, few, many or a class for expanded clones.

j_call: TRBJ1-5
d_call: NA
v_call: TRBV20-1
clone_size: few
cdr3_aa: CSASWGQPQHF
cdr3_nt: TGCAGTGCTAGTTGGGGTCAGCCCCAGCATTTT

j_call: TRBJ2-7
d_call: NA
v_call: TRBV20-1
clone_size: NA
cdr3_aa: CSARDFRDVSYEQYF
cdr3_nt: TGCAGTGCTAGAGATTTCCGGGACGTCTCCTACGAGCAGTACTTC

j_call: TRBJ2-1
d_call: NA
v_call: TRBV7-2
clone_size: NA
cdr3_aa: CASSSPPANEQFF
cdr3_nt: TGTGCCAGCAGCTCCCCTCCGGCCAATGAGCAGTTCTTC

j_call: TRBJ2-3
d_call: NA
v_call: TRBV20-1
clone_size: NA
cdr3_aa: CSARLARTTDTQYF
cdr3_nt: TGCAGTGCTAGACTAGCGCGAACCACAGATACGCAGTATTTT

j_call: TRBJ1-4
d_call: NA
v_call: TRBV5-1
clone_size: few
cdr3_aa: CASSPRTAATNEKLFF
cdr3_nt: TGCGCCAGCAGCCCCCGGACGGCAGCAACTAATGAAAAACTGTTTTTT

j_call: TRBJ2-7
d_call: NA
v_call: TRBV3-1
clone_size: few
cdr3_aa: CASSPTPQGYDYEQYF
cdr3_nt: TGTGCCAGCAGCCCTACCCCCCAGGGGTACGACTACGAGCAGTACTTC

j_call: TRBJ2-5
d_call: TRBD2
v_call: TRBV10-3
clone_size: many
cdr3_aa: CAISELAGVTETQYF
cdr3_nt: TGTGCCATCAGTGAACTAGCGGGAGTGACGGAGACCCAGTACTTC

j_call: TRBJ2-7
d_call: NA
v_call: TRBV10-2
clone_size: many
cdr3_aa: CASRDLGRGYEQYF
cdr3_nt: TGCGCCAGCAGGGACCTAGGAAGAGGCTACGAGCAGTACTTC

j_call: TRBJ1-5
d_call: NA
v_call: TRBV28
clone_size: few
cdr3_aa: CASSLPLGGARMGNQPQHF
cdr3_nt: TGTGCCAGCAGTTTACCCCTCGGGGGGGCGAGGATGGGCAATCAGCCCCAGCATTTT

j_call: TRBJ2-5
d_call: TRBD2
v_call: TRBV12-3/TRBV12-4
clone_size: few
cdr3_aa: CASTLGRGGLSFQETQYF
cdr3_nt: TGTGCCAGCACACTTGGGCGGGGGGGCCTAAGTTTTCAAGAGACCCAGTACTTC

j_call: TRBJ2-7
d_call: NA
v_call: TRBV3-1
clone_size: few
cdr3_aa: CASSQERGLSYNEQYF
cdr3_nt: TGTGCCAGCAGCCAAGAGCGGGGCCTCTCCTACAATGAGCAGTACTTC

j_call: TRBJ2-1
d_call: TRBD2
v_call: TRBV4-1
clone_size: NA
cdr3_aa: CASSQDQPAGVYNEQFF
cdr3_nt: TGCGCCAGCAGCCAAGATCAGCCAGCGGGAGTCTACAATGAGCAGTTCTTC

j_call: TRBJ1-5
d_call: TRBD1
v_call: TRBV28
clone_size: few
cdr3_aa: CASSPDREANQPQHF
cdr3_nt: TGTGCCAGCAGCCCTGACAGGGAAGCCAATCAGCCCCAGCATTTT

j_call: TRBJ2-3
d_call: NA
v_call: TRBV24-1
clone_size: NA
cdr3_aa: CATSDLPKGTVSSTDTQYF
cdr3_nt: TGTGCCACCAGTGATTTACCAAAGGGAACGGTATCTAGCACAGATACGCAGTATTTT

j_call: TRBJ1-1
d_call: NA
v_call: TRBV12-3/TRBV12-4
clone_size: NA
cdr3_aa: CASCNTGREAFF
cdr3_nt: TGTGCCAGCTGCAATACAGGAAGGGAAGCTTTCTTT

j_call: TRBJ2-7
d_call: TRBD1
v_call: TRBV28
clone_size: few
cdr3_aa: CASSLYDRGYEQYF
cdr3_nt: TGTGCCAGCAGTTTATACGACAGGGGTTACGAGCAGTACTTC

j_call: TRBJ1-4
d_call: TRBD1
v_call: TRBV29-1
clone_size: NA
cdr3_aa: CSAPDRGGANEKLFF
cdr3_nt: TGCAGCGCCCCGGACAGGGGCGGCGCTAATGAAAAACTGTTTTTT

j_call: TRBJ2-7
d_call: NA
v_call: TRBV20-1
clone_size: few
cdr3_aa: CSAAGLISYEQYF
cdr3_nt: TGCAGTGCCGCGGGACTTATCTCCTACGAGCAGTACTTC

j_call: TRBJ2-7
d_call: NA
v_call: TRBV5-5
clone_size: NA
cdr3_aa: CASSWTDLSYEQYF
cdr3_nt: TGTGCCAGCAGCTGGACAGACCTCTCCTACGAGCAGTACTTC

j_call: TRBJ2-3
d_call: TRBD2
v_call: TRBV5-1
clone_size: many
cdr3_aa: CASSLTSGRAETQYF
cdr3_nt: TGCGCCAGCAGCTTGACTAGCGGGAGGGCCGAGACGCAGTATTTT

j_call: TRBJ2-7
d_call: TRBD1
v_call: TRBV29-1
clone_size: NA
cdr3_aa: CSGGRGPPYEQYF
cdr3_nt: TGCAGCGGCGGAAGGGGGCCCCCCTACGAGCAGTACTTC

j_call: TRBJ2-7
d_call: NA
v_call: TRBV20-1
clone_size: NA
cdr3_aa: CSASPPGLSYEQYF
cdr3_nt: TGCAGTGCTAGCCCTCCGGGCTTGTCCTACGAGCAGTACTTC

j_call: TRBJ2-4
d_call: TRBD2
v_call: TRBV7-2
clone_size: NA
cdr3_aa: CASSLTSGNIQYF
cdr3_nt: TGCGCCAGCAGCTTGACTAGCGGTAACATTCAGTACTTC

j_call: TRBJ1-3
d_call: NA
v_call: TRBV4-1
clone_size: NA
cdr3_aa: CASSRTQGPGNTIYF
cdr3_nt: TGCGCCAGCAGCCGCACACAGGGACCTGGAAACACCATATATTTT

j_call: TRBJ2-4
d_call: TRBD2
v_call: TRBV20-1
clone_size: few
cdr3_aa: CSASILAGDGAKNIQYF
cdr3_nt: TGCAGTGCTAGTATCCTAGCGGGAGACGGGGCCAAAAACATTCAGTACTTC

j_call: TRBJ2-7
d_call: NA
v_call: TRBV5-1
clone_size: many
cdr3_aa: CASSLNRVYEQYF
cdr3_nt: TGCGCCAGCAGCTTGAACAGGGTCTACGAGCAGTACTTC

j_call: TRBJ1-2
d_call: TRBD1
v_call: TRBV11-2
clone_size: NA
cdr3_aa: CASSLATLTGGLGYTF
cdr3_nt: TGTGCCAGCAGCTTAGCCACTCTCACAGGGGGCTTAGGCTACACCTTC

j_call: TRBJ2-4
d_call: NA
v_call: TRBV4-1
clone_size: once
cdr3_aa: CASSFLTGREKNIQYF
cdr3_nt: TGCGCCAGCAGCTTCTTGACAGGGAGGGAGAAAAACATTCAGTACTTC

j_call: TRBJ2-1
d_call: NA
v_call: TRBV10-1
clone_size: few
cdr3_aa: CASSERGGLGNEQFF
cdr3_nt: TGCGCCAGCAGTGAGAGGGGGGGCCTCGGAAATGAGCAGTTCTTC

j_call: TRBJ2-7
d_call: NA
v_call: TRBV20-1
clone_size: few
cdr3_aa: CSASVYNEQYF
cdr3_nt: TGCAGTGCTAGCGTTTACAATGAGCAGTACTTC

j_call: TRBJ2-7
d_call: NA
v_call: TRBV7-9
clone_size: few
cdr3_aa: CASSSRRFYEQYF
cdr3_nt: TGTGCCAGCAGTTCCAGGCGTTTCTACGAGCAGTACTTC

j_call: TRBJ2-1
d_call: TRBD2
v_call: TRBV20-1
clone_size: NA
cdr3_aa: CSARDGTSGRAYNEQFF
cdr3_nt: TGCAGTGCTAGAGACGGGACTAGCGGAAGAGCCTACAATGAGCAGTTCTTC

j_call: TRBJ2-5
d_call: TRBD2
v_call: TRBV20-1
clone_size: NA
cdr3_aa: CSARAPGTSVWEQYF
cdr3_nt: TGCAGTGCTAGGGCACCCGGGACTAGCGTGTGGGAGCAGTACTTC

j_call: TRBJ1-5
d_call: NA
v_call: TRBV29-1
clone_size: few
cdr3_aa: CSAAAGRNSNQPQHF
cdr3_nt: TGCAGCGCCGCCGCTGGACGGAATAGCAATCAGCCCCAGCATTTT

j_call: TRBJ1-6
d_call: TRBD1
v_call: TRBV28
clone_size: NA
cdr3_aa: CASKQGNYNSPLHF
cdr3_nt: TGTGCCAGCAAACAGGGGAACTATAATTCACCCCTCCACTTT

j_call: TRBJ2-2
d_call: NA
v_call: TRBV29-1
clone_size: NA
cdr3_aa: CSPRGRTFTGELFF
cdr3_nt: TGCAGCCCACGGGGACGGACCTTCACCGGGGAGCTGTTTTTT

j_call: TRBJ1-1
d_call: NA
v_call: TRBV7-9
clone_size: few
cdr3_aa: CASSVRGRQNTEAFF
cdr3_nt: TGTGCCAGCAGTGTCAGAGGTCGACAGAACACTGAAGCTTTCTTT